The 23 T cell receptor beta chains below come from one sample, sequenced in a study of beta chain features in type 1 diabetes. Study-level findings and limits: TCRB CDR3s were moderately but significantly shorter in Type 1 diabetes patients in all four CD4+ subsets.

No antigen has been assigned to these receptors. Every isolated RNA sample was fully reverse transcribed, so sequencing captured expressed TCRB transcripts. Generated by immunoSEQ multiplex PCR, the TCRdb table keeps only in-frame clones and is missing some. The sample yields roughly 160,000 clones, over 6% seen once. The source material was central memory CD4+ T cells from blood. The receptors were gathered from a man younger than 30 with type 1 diabetes.

This clone appeared a few times. The genes are TRBV4-1 and TRBJ2-7; possible D gene TRBD2, 5 bases. The V gene lost 1 base and the J gene lost 0 bases, with 10 bases spanning the gap. The CDR3 covers 15 residues. Per germline, CDR1 MGHRA and CDR2 YSYEKL. DNA for the CDR3: TGCGCCAGCAGCCAAGGACCAGCGGACTCCTACGAGCAGTACTTC. It is translated as CASSQGPADSYEQYF.

This clone has only a few counts. The V call is TRBV7-9, the J call TRBJ2-3; TRBD2 matches 10 bases. The CDR3 is 15 amino acids. V lost 4 bases, J lost 4 bases, and 5 bases stayed unmatched. Looked up from germline, CDR1 is SEHNR and CDR2 is FQNEAQ (reference sequence). CDR3 DNA sequence: TGTGCCAGCAGCTCCCTAGCGGGGGAATCAGATACGCAGTATTTT. The encoded protein is CASSSLAGESDTQYF.

This clone has only a few counts. CDR3 coding DNA: TGTGCCAGCAGCTTCGGATGGGAGGATGGCTACACCTTC. It translates to CASSFGWEDGYTF. J is TRBJ1-2 and V is TRBV5-5; D is unresolved. V shed 2 bases and J shed 6 bases, with 11 bases lying between them. Germline lookup yields CDR1 SGHKS and CDR2 YYEKEE (reference sequence). This CDR3 spans 13 amino acids.

This clone was detected a few times. This chain links TRBV5-4 with TRBJ1-2; no reliable D call. This CDR3 is built from 14 residues. Per germline, CDR1 SGHNT and CDR2 YYREEE (reference sequence). V lost 1 base to trimming and J lost 4 bases, with 11 bases between them. The CDR3 spells CASSLMKGGYGYTF. Here the CDR3 DNA reads TGTGCCAGCAGCTTGATGAAAGGCGGCTATGGCTACACCTTC.

As regards this clone: Other DNA sequences in this specimen translate into the identical CDR3. The chain links TRBV29-1 to TRBJ2-6, with 7 bases identical to TRBD1. The V gene's germline CDR1 is SQVTM and CDR2 ANQGSEA. The CDR3 is made up of 14 amino acids. V gave up 6 bases and J gave up 2 bases; unmatched junction bases: 4. The CDR3 DNA follows: TGCAGCGTCCGAACAGGGGCTGGGGCCAACGTCCTGACTTTC. It translates to CSVRTGAGANVLTF.

This clone was seen only a few times. The chain uses TRBV5-1 and TRBJ2-5; D may be TRBD2 (5 bases). The germline V and J ends were trimmed by 4 bases and 1 base, with 11 bases remaining between them. The CDR3 consists of 14 residues. CDR1 and CDR2 (germline): SGHRS, YFSETQ. CDR3 nucleotide sequence: TGCGCCAGCAGCGTGGACGGGATCCAAGAGACCCAGTACTTC. Protein sequence: CASSVDGIQETQYF.

This clone appeared a few times. The chain carries TRBV5-1 and TRBJ2-1; TRBD2 matches 10 bases. V shed 1 base and J 9 bases; nucleotides not matched to a gene: 7. CDR1 is SGHRS, CDR2 YFSETQ, per germline. The CDR3 is 15 residues long. The CDR3 here is CASSLFLAGETEQFF. CDR3 sequence (DNA): TGCGCCAGCAGCTTGTTCCTAGCGGGAGAGACTGAGCAGTTCTTC. The full variable domain, with the rest looked up from reference TRBV5-1 and TRBJ2-1, is KAGVTQTPRYLIKTRGQQVTLSCSPISGHRSVSWYQQTPGQGLQFLFEYFSETQRNKGNFPGRFSGRQFSNSRSEMNVSTLELGDSALYLCASSLFLAGETEQFFGPGTRLTVL.

In its sample, this clone was seen a few times. The V gene is TRBV14, the J gene TRBJ1-1; D gene ambiguous. CDR1 and CDR2 (germline): SGHDN, FVKESK. The CDR3 is 14 amino acids. V lost 4 bases and J lost 3, with 12 bases in between. The CDR3 region has the DNA TGTGCCAGCAGCCGTCAAGGGAGGTACACTGAAGCTTTCTTT. It yields the protein CASSRQGRYTEAFF.

This clone was picked up many times. The V gene is TRBV29-1, the J gene TRBJ2-2, with 10 bases that match TRBD1. CDR3 length equals 14 residues. Germline V gene data show CDR1 as SQVTM and CDR2 as ANQGSEA. J gave up 7 bases and V 7 bases, and 9 bases lay outside the gene matches. The chain's CDR3 is CSARQGAGDGELFF. The DNA of the CDR3 is TGCAGCGCCCGACAGGGGGCTGGTGACGGGGAGCTGTTTTTT.

This clone has more than one count but fewer than ten. This chain uses TRBV6-6 with TRBJ1-3, with D uncertain. Germline CDR1 reads MNHNY; CDR2 reads SVGAGI (reference sequence). CDR3 length: 12 residues. Trimming cost V 10 bases and J 0 bases, with 7 bases left between them. The CDR3 DNA is TGTGCCACACAGTTCTCTGGAAACACCATATATTTT. It yields the protein CATQFSGNTIYF.

The chain uses TRBV5-4 and TRBJ2-1; TRBD2 aligns across 7 bases. V was clipped by 3 bases and J by 6 bases; unmatched bases: 12. The germline V gene encodes CDR1 SGHNT and CDR2 YYREEE (reference sequence). The CDR3 length is 16 residues. Written as DNA, the CDR3 is TGTGCCAGCAGCTCGAGGGACTTTGGGGGGGGCAATGAGCAGTTCTTC. As protein: CASSSRDFGGGNEQFF.

This clone was seen more than once but under ten times. The V and J genes are TRBV29-1 and TRBJ2-1; 12 bases are shared with TRBD2. The CDR3 contains 15 residues. Looked up from germline, CDR1 is SQVTM and CDR2 is ANQGSEA. The V and J ends lost 5 bases and 5 bases, in that order; junction bases with no gene match: 7. DNA for the CDR3: TGCAGCGTTAGACTGACTAGCGGGGGAGACAATGAGCAGTTCTTC. Its translation: CSVRLTSGGDNEQFF.

This clone has more than one count but fewer than ten. The J gene is TRBJ2-7, the V gene TRBV6-6; tentative D call: TRBD2 (6 bases). The CDR3 has 15 residues. Trimming shortened V by 4 bases and J by 6 bases, and 19 bases separated the two germline ends. Germline-derived CDR1 and CDR2 are MNHNY and SVGAGI (reference sequence). CDR3 coding DNA: TGTGCCAGCAGTTCCCTGACCGGAGGGTCGGGCGAGCAGTACTTC. It translates to CASSSLTGGSGEQYF.

The table lists this clone with a few counts. The V gene is TRBV5-1, the J gene TRBJ2-1, with 7 bases matching TRBD2. There are 14 residues in the CDR3. With 4 bases clipped from V and 8 bases from J, the junction kept 9 bases outside the gene matches. The germline V gene has CDR1 SGHRS and CDR2 YFSETQ. The CDR3 loop reads CASSATTSRHEQFF. For the CDR3, the DNA is TGCGCCAGCAGCGCTACGACTAGCCGGCATGAGCAGTTCTTC.

This chain uses TRBV4-3 with TRBJ1-1, with a weak D call TRBD1 (5 bases). V was shortened by 2 bases and J by 6 bases, with 16 bases between the two germline ends. The CDR3 totals 15 residues. The V gene's germline CDR1 is LGHNA and CDR2 YSLEER. The CDR3 DNA reads as TGCGCCAGCAGCCAAATGTATGCGGAGGGGCCTGAAGCTTTCTTT. It yields the protein CASSQMYAEGPEAFF.

This clone was detected a few times. The rearrangement links TRBV28 to TRBJ2-3; D might be TRBD2 (5 bases). Trimming took off 5 bases at V and 2 bases at J, with 14 bases between the two ends. Germline values: CDR1 MDHEN, CDR2 SYDVKM. The CDR3 runs 15 residues. The CDR3 coding sequence is TGTGCCAGCAGTGCCTCGACTACCTTCACAGATACGCAGTATTTT. Its translation is CASSASTTFTDTQYF.

This clone turned up a few times. V usage is TRBV7-2 and J usage is TRBJ1-2, with 7 bases fitting TRBD1. There are 15 residues in the CDR3. Trimming at V came to 5 bases and at J to 3 bases, leaving 9 bases not matched to a gene. Looked up from germline, CDR1 is SGHTA and CDR2 is FQGNSA. The CDR3 protein is CASSAYRGEDYGYTF. CDR3 DNA sequence: TGTGCCAGCAGCGCTTACAGGGGTGAGGACTATGGCTACACCTTC.

In this sample, this clone turned up a few times. This sequence joins TRBV7-8 and TRBJ1-6; 8 nucleotides agree with TRBD1. Trimming took 4 bases from V and 7 from J; bases not matched to a gene: 6. Germline CDR1 SGHVS, CDR2 FQNEAQ. CDR3 length equals 15 residues. The CDR3 spells CASSSGQGWNSPLHF. The CDR3 DNA is TGTGCCAGCAGCTCAGGACAGGGATGGAATTCACCCCTCCACTTT. Supplemented by reference TRBV7-8 and TRBJ1-6, the full variable domain reads GAGVSQSPRYKVAKRGQDVALRCDPISGHVSLFWYQQALGQGPEFLTYFQNEAQLDKSGLPSDRFFAERPEGSVSTLKIQRTQQEDSAVYLCASSSGQGWNSPLHFGNGTRLTVT.

This clone turned up a few times. V is TRBV10-3 and J is TRBJ2-3, with 7 bases that match TRBD2. The V gene's germline CDR1 is ENHRY and CDR2 SYGVKD. The CDR3 is 18 residues long. Unmatched junction bases numbered 17, after V lost 4 bases and J lost 4 bases. CDR3 sequence: CAISGPAGLGSRADTQYF. CDR3 sequence (DNA): TGTGCCATCAGTGGTCCAGCGGGACTGGGTAGTAGAGCAGATACGCAGTATTTT.

The chain uses TRBV7-2 and TRBJ2-5, with a possible D match to TRBD2 (6 bases). Trimming stripped 2 bases from V and 3 bases from J, with 7 bases between. The CDR3 contains 13 residues. Per germline, CDR1 SGHTA and CDR2 FQGNSA. CDR3 DNA sequence: TGTGCCAGCAGCTTACCGGGAGAAGAGACCCAGTACTTC. It translates to CASSLPGEETQYF. Full variable domain (outside the CDR3, taken from reference TRBV7-2 and TRBJ2-5): GAGVSQSPSNKVTEKGKDVELRCDPISGHTALYWYRQSLGQGLEFLIYFQGNSAPDKSGLPSDRFSAERTGGSVSTLTIQRTQQEDSAVYLCASSLPGEETQYFGPGTRLLVL.

V gene TRBV9 combines with J gene TRBJ2-2; TRBD2 agrees at 7 bases. V lost 0 bases to trimming and J lost 0 bases; unmatched junction nucleotides: 8. This CDR3 has 18 residues. Per the germline V gene, CDR1 is SGDLS and CDR2 is YYNGEE. This chain's CDR3 is CASSVGLAGAPNTGELFF. For the CDR3, the DNA is TGTGCCAGCAGCGTAGGCCTGGCGGGAGCCCCGAACACCGGGGAGCTGTTTTTT.

This clone was seen more than once but under ten times. As DNA, the CDR3 is TGTGCCAGCAGTGGGGAGGTTGGGGAGACCCAGTACTTC. It is translated as CASSGEVGETQYF. V gene TRBV21-1 combines with J gene TRBJ2-5; the listed D gene, TRBD2, was not tested against the DNA. TRBV21-1 is marked as a pseudogene. CDR3 length equals 13 residues.

In its sample, this clone was seen a few times. The J gene is TRBJ2-1, the V gene TRBV2, with TRBD2 matching 14 bases. V shed 9 bases, J shed 3 bases, and the junction held 7 bases outside the gene matches. There are 16 residues in the CDR3. CDR1 is SNHLY, CDR2 FYNNEI, per germline. In DNA, the CDR3 is TGTGCCAGGGGGACTAGCGGGAGAGGTTACTACAATGAGCAGTTCTTC. Protein product: CARGTSGRGYYNEQFF. Looking up the rest from reference TRBV2 and TRBJ2-1 gives the full variable domain: EPEVTQTPSHQVTQMGQEVILRCVPISNHLYFYWYRQILGQKVEFLVSFYNNEISEKSEIFDDQFSVERPDGSNFTLKIRSTKLEDSAMYFCARGTSGRGYYNEQFFGPGTRLTVL.